Each of the 11 T cell receptor beta chains below was sequenced from the same sample in a study of response to subunit inactivated influenza vaccine. One entry per CDR3 protein results from TCRdb running MiXCR on the RT-PCR reads. This table has 750,000 to 850,000 distinct CDR3 sequences, roughly 20% appearing once. Source: PBMCs from blood, taken about 5 days after vaccination. Receptors were obtained from a man over 45 who received an inactivated influenza vaccine.

This clonotype has at least ten counts. The chain couples TRBV5-1 to TRBJ2-5; D might be TRBD1 or TRBD2, each matching 5 bases. V was shortened by 4 bases and J by 0 bases, with 10 bases between the two germline ends. This CDR3 has 14 residues. Germline V lookup: CDR1 SGHRS, CDR2 YFSETQ. CDR3 residues: CASSLGEYQETQYF. The CDR3 region has the DNA TGCGCCAGCAGCCTGGGGGAATACCAAGAGACCCAGTACTTC.

With respect to this clonotype: A clone one base away is much larger, so this may be a read error. The chain couples TRBV7-8 to TRBJ1-1, with D perhaps TRBD1 (5 bases). CDR1 and CDR2 (germline): SGHVS, FQNEAQ. The CDR3 runs 15 residues. Trimming shortened V by 1 base and J by 0 bases, and 9 bases separated the two germline ends. CDR3 amino acids: CASSLEAGMNTEAFF. CDR3 nucleotides: TGTGCCAGCAGCTTAGAGGCAGGGATGAACACTGAAGCTTTCTTT.

This clonotype was found once. The chain has TRBV4-3 and TRBJ2-1; TRBD2 matches at 10 bases. Germline CDR1 is LGHNA and CDR2 is YSLEER. Trimming at V came to 1 base and at J to 8 bases, leaving 11 bases not matched to a gene. This CDR3 has 17 amino acids. The CDR3 coding sequence is TGCGCCAGCAGCCAAGGATCGGGTAGCGGGGGGTTCTATGAGCAGTTCTTC. Translated: CASSQGSGSGGFYEQFF.

The chain has TRBV20-1 and TRBJ1-4; 11 nucleotides align to TRBD1. Germline CDR1 and CDR2: DFQATT and SNEGSKA (reference sequence). The CDR3 is 15 residues long. V shed 6 bases and J 6 bases; nucleotides not matched to a gene: 9. Here the CDR3 DNA reads TGCAGTGCCCAGAGTTGGGGACAGGGGGATGAAAAACTGTTTTTT. Translating gives CSAQSWGQGDEKLFF.

This clonotype was picked up a small number of times. J is TRBJ1-2 and V is TRBV28; D is unresolved. Trimming removed 2 bases from V and 8 bases from J, with 9 bases in between. This CDR3 spans 12 amino acids. CDR1 and CDR2 from the germline V gene are MDHEN and SYDVKM. CDR3 nucleotides: TGTGCCAGCAGTTTAAAGTGGCGCGGCTACACCTTC. Translating gives CASSLKWRGYTF.

This clonotype was seen a few times. The chain has TRBV28 and TRBJ2-7; possibly TRBD1 for D (5 bases). Germline-derived CDR1 and CDR2 are MDHEN and SYDVKM. Trimming removed 5 bases from V and 2 bases from J, with 16 bases in between. This CDR3 is built from 15 residues. CDR3 protein: CASSNQGLRAYEQYF. DNA of the CDR3: TGTGCCAGCAGTAATCAGGGATTGAGAGCCTACGAGCAGTACTTC.

This clonotype was seen ten or more times. V usage is TRBV20-1 and J usage is TRBJ1-2; unclear D gene. The CDR3 runs 14 residues. Germline assignment: CDR1 DFQATT and CDR2 SNEGSKA (reference sequence). V dropped 3 bases and J dropped 4 bases, with 15 bases sitting between them. CDR3 sequence: CSASYRFGGYGYTF. CDR3 DNA: TGCAGTGCTAGTTACCGGTTTGGTGGCTATGGCTACACCTTC.

The chain uses TRBV11-1 and TRBJ2-1, with 11 bases aligning to TRBD2. The CDR3 sequence is 18 residues long. Germline V gene lookup returns CDR1 SGHAT and CDR2 FQDESV (reference sequence). The V segment lost 3 bases and the J segment 3 bases; nucleotides outside the gene matches: 10. The CDR3 here is CASSFHSGRAFFYNEQFF. CDR3 nucleotides: TGTGCCAGCAGCTTTCATAGCGGGAGGGCCTTCTTCTACAATGAGCAGTTCTTC.

This clonotype was detected only a few times. This chain uses TRBV6-1 with TRBJ2-1, with D tentatively TRBD1 (6 bases). The germline gives CDR1 MNHNS, CDR2 SASEGT. This CDR3 region has 15 residues. V shed 7 bases and J shed 2 bases, with 15 bases lying between them. CDR3 protein: CASKLQGSPYNEQFF. The CDR3 DNA reads as TGTGCCAGCAAACTACAGGGATCGCCCTACAATGAGCAGTTCTTC.

This clonotype was picked up a small number of times. The rearrangement links TRBV6-2 or TRBV6-3 to TRBJ2-3; D remains unclear. The V end lost 3 bases, the J end lost 0 bases, and 19 bases lay between the germline ends. Germline V gives CDR1 MNHEY, CDR2 SVGEGT. The CDR3 covers 18 residues. CDR3 sequence (DNA): TGTGCCAGCAGTTATGAGAGGAGAGGACGCTCTAGCACAGATACGCAGTATTTT. Translation: CASSYERRGRSSTDTQYF.

This clonotype appeared a few times. This chain uses TRBV11-2 with TRBJ2-3; 8 bases agree with TRBD2. Germline CDR1 is SGHAT and CDR2 is FQNNGV. The CDR3 contains 18 residues. The J segment lost 0 bases and the V segment lost 4 bases, leaving 12 bases of the junction unmatched. The CDR3 sequence: CASSSRFERGRSTDTQYF. CDR3 sequence (DNA): TGTGCCAGCAGCTCCCGGTTTGAGCGGGGGAGGAGCACAGATACGCAGTATTTT.